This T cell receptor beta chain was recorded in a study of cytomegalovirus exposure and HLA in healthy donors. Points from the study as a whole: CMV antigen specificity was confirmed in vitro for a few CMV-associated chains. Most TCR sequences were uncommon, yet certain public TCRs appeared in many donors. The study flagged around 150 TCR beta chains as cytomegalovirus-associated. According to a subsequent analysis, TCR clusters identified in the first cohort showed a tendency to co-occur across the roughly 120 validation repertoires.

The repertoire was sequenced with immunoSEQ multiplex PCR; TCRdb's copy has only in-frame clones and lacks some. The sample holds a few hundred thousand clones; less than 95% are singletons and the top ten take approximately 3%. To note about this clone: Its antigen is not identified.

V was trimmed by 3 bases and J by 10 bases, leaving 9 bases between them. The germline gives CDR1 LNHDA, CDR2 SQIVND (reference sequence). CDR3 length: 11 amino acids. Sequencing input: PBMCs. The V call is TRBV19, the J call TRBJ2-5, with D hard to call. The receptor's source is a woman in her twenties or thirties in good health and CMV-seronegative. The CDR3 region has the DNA TGTGCCAGTAGTATCCCCGGTTTCCAGTACTTC. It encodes CASSIPGFQYF.